The following is a T cell receptor beta chain sequence with its context. This record belongs to a study of control samples from healthy donors and cancer patients. The V end lost 3 bases, the J end lost 2 bases, and 9 bases lay between the germline ends. The germline CDR1 and CDR2 sequences are MNHEY and SMNVEV (reference sequence). The CDR3 is made up of 14 amino acids. Produced via immunoSEQ multiplex PCR; TCRdb's table is partial and in-frame only. The sample lists approximately 68,000 clones; about 83% were seen once. V gene TRBV27 combines with J gene TRBJ2-3; a possible D gene is TRBD2 (6 bases). The receptor's source is a man in his fifties or sixties in good health. Sequenced input: blood. CDR3 DNA: TGTGCCAGCAGTTTCCGGGAGAACACAGATACGCAGTATTTT. This gives the protein CASSFRENTDTQYF.